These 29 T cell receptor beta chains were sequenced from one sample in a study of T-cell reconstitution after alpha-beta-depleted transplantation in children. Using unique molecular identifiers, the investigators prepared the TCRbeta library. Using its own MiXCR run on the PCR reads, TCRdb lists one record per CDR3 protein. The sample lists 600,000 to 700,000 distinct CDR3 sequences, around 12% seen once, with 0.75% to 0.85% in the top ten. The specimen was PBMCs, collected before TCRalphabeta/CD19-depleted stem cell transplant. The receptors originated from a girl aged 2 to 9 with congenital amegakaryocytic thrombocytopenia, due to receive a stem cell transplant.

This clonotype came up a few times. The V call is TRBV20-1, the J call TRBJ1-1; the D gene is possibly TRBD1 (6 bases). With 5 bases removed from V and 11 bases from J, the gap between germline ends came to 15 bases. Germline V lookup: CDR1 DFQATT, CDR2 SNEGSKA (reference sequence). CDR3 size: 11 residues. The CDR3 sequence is CSARRGPSAFF. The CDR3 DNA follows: TGCAGTGCTCGCAGGGGCCCCTCGGCTTTCTTT.

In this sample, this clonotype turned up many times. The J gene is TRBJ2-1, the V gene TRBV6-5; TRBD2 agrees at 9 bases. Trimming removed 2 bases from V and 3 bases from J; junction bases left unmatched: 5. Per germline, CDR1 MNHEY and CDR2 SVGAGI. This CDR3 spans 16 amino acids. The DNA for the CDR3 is TGTGCCAGCAGTTACATGGCTAGCGGGATCTACAATGAGCAGTTCTTC. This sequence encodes CASSYMASGIYNEQFF.

CDR3 sequence (DNA): TGCAGCGCTCCGGGACTAGCGGGAGGGGTCTCGAGGAATGAGCAGTTCTTC. This translates into CSAPGLAGGVSRNEQFF. This chain uses TRBV29-1 with TRBJ2-1, with TRBD2 matching 16 bases. The germline gives CDR1 SQVTM, CDR2 ANQGSEA. V was pared by 7 bases and J by 7 bases, with 13 bases of the junction left unmatched. The CDR3 runs to 17 residues.

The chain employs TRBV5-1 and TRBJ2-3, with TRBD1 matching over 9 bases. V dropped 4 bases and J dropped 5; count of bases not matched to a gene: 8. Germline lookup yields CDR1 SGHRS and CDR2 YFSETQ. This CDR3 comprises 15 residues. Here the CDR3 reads CASSVGQGSQDTQYF. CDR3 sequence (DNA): TGCGCCAGCAGCGTCGGACAGGGGAGTCAAGATACGCAGTATTTT. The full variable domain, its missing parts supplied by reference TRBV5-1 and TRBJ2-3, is KAGVTQTPRYLIKTRGQQVTLSCSPISGHRSVSWYQQTPGQGLQFLFEYFSETQRNKGNFPGRFSGRQFSNSRSEMNVSTLELGDSALYLCASSVGQGSQDTQYFGPGTRLTVL.

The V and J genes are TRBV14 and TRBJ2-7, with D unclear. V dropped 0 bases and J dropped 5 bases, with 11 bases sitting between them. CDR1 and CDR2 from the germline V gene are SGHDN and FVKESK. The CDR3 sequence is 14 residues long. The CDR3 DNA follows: TGTGCCAGCAGCCAAGATTTGGGGTTCCACGAGCAGTACTTC. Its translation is CASSQDLGFHEQYF. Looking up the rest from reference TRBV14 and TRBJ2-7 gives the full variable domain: EAGVTQFPSHSVIEKGQTVTLRCDPISGHDNLYWYRRVMGKEIKFLLHFVKESKQDESGMPNNRFLAERTGGTYSTLKVQPAELEDSGVYFCASSQDLGFHEQYFGPGTRLTVT.

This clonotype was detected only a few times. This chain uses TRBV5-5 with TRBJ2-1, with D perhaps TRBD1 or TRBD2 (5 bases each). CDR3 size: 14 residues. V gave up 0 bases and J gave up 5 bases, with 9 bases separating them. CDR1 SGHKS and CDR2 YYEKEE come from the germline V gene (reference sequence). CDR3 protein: CASSLGDRHNEQFF. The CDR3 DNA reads TGTGCCAGCAGCTTGGGGGACCGCCACAATGAGCAGTTCTTC.

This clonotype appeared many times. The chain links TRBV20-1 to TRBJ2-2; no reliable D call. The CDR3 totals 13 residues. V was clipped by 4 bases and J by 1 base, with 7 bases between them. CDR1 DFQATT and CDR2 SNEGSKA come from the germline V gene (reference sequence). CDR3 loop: CSANSQNTGELFF. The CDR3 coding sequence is TGCAGTGCTAACAGCCAGAACACCGGGGAGCTGTTTTTT.

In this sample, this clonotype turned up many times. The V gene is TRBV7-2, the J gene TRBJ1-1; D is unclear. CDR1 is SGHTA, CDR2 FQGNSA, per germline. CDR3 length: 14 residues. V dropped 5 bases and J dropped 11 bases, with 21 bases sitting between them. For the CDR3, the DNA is TGTGCCAGCAGCCCCGCCGGACGGCTGCTCGGTGCTTTCTTT. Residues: CASSPAGRLLGAFF.

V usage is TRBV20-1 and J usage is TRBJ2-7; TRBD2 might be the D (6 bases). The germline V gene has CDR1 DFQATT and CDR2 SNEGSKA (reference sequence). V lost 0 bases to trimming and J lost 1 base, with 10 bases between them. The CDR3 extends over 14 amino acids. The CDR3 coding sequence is TGCAGTGCTAGAGATAGTAGCGGATCCTACGAGCAGTACTTC. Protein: CSARDSSGSYEQYF.

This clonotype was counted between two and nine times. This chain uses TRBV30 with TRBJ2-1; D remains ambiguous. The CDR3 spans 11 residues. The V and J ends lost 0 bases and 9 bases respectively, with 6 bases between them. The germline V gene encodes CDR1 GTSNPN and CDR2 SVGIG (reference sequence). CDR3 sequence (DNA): TGTGCCTGGAGTGTTCTCATTGAGCAGTTCTTC. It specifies CAWSVLIEQFF.

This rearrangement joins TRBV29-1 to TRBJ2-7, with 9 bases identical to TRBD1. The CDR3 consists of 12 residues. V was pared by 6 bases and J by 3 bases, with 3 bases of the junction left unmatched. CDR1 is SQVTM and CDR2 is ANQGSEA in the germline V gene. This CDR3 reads CSVTGGNYEQYF. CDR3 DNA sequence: TGCAGCGTCACAGGGGGCAACTACGAGCAGTACTTC.

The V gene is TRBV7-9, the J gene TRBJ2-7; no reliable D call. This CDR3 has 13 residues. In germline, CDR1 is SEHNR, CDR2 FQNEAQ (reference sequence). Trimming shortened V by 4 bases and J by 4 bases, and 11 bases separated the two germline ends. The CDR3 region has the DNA TGTGCCAGCAGCTCCCTAGACGGATACGAGCAGTACTTC. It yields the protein CASSSLDGYEQYF.

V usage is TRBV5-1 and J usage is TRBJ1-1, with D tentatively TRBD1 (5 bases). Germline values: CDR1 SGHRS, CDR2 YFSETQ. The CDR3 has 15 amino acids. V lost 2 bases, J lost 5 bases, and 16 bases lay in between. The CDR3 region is CASSLLQTQGTEAFF. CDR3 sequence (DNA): TGCGCCAGCAGCTTACTTCAGACCCAGGGAACTGAAGCTTTCTTT.

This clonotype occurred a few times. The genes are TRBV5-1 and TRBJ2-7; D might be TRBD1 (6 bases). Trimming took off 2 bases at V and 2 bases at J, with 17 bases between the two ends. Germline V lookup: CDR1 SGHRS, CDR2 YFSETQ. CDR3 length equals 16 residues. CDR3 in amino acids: CASSFRQADPTYEQYF. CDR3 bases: TGCGCCAGCAGCTTCCGACAGGCGGACCCCACCTACGAGCAGTACTTC.

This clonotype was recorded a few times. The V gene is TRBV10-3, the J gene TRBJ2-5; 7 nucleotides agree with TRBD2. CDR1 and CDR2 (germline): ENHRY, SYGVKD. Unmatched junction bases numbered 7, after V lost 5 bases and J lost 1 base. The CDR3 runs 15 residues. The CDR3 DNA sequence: TGTGCCATCAGTCCGGGGCGCGGGGGCCAAGAGACCCAGTACTTC. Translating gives CAISPGRGGQETQYF.

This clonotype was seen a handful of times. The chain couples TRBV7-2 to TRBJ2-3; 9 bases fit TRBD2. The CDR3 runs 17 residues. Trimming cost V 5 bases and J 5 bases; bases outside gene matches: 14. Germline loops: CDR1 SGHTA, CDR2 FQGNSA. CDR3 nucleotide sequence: TGTGCCAGCAGCCTCAGGACTAGCGTGATGGGGCGAGATACGCAGTATTTT. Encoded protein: CASSLRTSVMGRDTQYF.

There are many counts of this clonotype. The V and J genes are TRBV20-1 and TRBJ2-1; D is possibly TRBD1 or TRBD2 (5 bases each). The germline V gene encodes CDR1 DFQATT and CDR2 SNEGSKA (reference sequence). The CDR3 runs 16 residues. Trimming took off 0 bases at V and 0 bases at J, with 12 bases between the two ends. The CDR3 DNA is TGCAGTGCTAGAGAGCTAACCGGGACCTCCTACAATGAGCAGTTCTTC. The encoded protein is CSARELTGTSYNEQFF.

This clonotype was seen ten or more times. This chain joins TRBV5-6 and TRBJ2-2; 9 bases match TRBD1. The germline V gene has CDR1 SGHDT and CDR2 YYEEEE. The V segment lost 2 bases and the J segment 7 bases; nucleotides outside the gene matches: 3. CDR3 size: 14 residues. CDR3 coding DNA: TGTGCCAGCAGCTTATGGACAGGGGTCGGGGAGCTGTTTTTT. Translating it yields CASSLWTGVGELFF.

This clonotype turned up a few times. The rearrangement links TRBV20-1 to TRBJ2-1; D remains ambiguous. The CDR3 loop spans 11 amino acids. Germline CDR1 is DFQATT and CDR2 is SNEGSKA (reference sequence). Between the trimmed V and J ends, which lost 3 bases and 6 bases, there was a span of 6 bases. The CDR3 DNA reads TGCAGTGCTAGTAGGGTCAATGAGCAGTTCTTC. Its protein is CSASRVNEQFF.

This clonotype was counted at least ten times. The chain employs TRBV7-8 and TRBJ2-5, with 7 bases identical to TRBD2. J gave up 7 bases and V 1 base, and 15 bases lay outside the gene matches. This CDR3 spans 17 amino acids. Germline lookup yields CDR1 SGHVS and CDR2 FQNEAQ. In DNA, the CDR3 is TGTGCCAGCAGCTTAGTCGGCGGGAGTATAATTATAGGGACCCAGTACTTC. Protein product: CASSLVGGSIIIGTQYF. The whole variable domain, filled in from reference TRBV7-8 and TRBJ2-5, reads GAGVSQSPRYKVAKRGQDVALRCDPISGHVSLFWYQQALGQGPEFLTYFQNEAQLDKSGLPSDRFFAERPEGSVSTLKIQRTQQEDSAVYLCASSLVGGSIIIGTQYFGPGTRLLVL.

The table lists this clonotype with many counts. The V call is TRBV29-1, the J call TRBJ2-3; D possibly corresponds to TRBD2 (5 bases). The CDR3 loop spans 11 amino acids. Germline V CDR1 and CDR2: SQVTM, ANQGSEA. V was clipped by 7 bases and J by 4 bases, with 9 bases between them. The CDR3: CSGLLADTQYF. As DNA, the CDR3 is TGCAGCGGTCTACTAGCAGATACGCAGTATTTT.

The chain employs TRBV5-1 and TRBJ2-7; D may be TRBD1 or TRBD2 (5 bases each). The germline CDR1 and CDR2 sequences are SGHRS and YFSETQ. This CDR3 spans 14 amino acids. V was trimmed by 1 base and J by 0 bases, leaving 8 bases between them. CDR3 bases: TGCGCCAGCAGCTTGCCCGGGACCTCCTACGAGCAGTACTTC. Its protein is CASSLPGTSYEQYF. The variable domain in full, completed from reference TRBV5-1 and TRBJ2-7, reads KAGVTQTPRYLIKTRGQQVTLSCSPISGHRSVSWYQQTPGQGLQFLFEYFSETQRNKGNFPGRFSGRQFSNSRSEMNVSTLELGDSALYLCASSLPGTSYEQYFGPGTRLTVT.

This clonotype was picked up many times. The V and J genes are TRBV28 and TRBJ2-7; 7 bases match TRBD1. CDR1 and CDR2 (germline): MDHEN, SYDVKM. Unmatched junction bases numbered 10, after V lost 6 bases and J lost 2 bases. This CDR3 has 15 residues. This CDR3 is CASRGQVIAAYEQYF. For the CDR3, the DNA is TGTGCCAGCAGAGGACAGGTTATAGCTGCCTACGAGCAGTACTTC.

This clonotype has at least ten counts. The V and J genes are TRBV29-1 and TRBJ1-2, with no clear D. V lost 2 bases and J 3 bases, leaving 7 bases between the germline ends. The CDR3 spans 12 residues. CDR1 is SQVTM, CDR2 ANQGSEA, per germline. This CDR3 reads CSVELVDYGYTF. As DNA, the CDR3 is TGCAGCGTTGAATTAGTGGACTATGGCTACACCTTC.

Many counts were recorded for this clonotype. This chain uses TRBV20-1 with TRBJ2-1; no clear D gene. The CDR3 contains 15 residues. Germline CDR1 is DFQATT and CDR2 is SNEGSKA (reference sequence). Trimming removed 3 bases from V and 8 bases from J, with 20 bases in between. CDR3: CSASGESHIMDEQFF. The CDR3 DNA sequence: TGCAGTGCTAGCGGAGAGTCTCATATTATGGATGAGCAGTTCTTC.

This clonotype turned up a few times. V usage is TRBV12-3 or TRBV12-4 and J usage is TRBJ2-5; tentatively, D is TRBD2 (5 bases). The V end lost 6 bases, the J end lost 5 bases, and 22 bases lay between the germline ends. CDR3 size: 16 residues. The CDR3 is CASSDLRDPGVETQYF. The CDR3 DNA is TGTGCCAGCAGCGACCTCCGGGATCCTGGAGTGGAGACCCAGTACTTC.

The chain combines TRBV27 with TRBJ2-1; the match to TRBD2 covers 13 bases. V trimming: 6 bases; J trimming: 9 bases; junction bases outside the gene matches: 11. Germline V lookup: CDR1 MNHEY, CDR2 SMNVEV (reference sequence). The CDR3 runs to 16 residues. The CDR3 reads CASSPTGLAGSGEQFF. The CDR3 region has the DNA TGTGCCAGCAGCCCCACGGGACTAGCGGGATCCGGTGAGCAGTTCTTC.

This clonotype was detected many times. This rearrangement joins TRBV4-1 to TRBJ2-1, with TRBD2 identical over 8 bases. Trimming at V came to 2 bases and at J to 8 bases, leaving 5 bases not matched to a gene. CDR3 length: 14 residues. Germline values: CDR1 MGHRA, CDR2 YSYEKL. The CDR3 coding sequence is TGCGCCAGCAGCCAACAAGCACTAGCGGATGAGCAGTTCTTC. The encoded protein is CASSQQALADEQFF.

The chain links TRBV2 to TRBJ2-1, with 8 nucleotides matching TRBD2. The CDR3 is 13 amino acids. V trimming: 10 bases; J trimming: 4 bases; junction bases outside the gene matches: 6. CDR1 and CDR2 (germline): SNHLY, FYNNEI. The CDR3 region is CAIRTSHYNEQFF. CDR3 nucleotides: TGTGCCATTAGGACTAGCCATTACAATGAGCAGTTCTTC.